Listed here are 16 T cell receptor beta chains from one sample, sequenced in a study of cytomegalovirus exposure and HLA in healthy donors. Vbeta (60) and Jbeta (13) primers were used in the PCR. Here immunoSEQ multiplex PCR was the method, and the copy in TCRdb shows in-frame clones only, minus some. This table holds over 85,000 clones, around 86% found once. The sample consisted of PBMCs. The source is a man aged 35 to 55 in good health and CMV-seronegative.

The chain combines TRBV30 with TRBJ1-2, with 9 bases lining up with TRBD1. V lost 5 bases to trimming and J lost 2 bases; unmatched junction nucleotides: 6. The CDR3 has 14 residues. The germline CDR1 and CDR2 sequences are GTSNPN and SVGIG (reference sequence). The CDR3 bases are TGTGCCTGGGGCGACAGGGGGATAAACTATGGCTACACCTTC. It yields the protein CAWGDRGINYGYTF.

The rearrangement uses TRBV10-3 and TRBJ1-1; the match to TRBD1 covers 10 bases. Trimming took 2 bases from V and 0 from J; bases not matched to a gene: 3. Germline CDR1 reads ENHRY; CDR2 reads SYGVKD. The CDR3 is made up of 16 amino acids. CDR3 amino acids: CAISEGDRGLNTEAFF. Here the CDR3 DNA reads TGTGCCATCAGTGAGGGGGACAGGGGTTTGAACACTGAAGCTTTCTTT.

J is TRBJ2-6 and V is TRBV5-4, with 10 bases identical to TRBD2. Unmatched junction bases numbered 10, after V lost 4 bases and J lost 0 bases. The CDR3 sequence is 19 residues long. CDR1 is SGHNT and CDR2 is YYREEE in the germline V gene (reference sequence). CDR3 region: CASSSPPLAGHSGANVLTF. The CDR3 DNA is TGTGCCAGCAGCAGCCCCCCACTAGCGGGGCACTCTGGGGCCAACGTCCTGACTTTC.

The chain links TRBV2 to TRBJ1-2; 7 bases agree with TRBD1. The CDR3 length is 12 residues. With V trimmed by 11 bases and J by 3 bases, 6 bases remained unmatched. Germline V gene sequence: CDR1 SNHLY, CDR2 FYNNEI. CDR3 loop: CAGQEDYYGYTF. The CDR3 bases are TGTGCCGGACAGGAAGACTACTATGGCTACACCTTC.

The V gene is TRBV28, the J gene TRBJ1-5, with unresolved D. V shed 3 bases and J shed 7 bases, with 10 bases lying between them. CDR1 MDHEN and CDR2 SYDVKM come from the germline V gene. CDR3 length equals 13 residues. The CDR3 nucleotides are TGTGCCAGCAGTTTTCTAGGTGGACAGCCCCAGCATTTT. Protein product: CASSFLGGQPQHF.

This chain uses TRBV4-1 with TRBJ2-7, with TRBD2 identical over 10 bases. The V gene's germline CDR1 is MGHRA and CDR2 YSYEKL. CDR3 size: 16 residues. Trimming at V came to 0 bases and at J to 3 bases, leaving 5 bases not matched to a gene. DNA of the CDR3: TGCGCCAGCAGCCAAGAACCTAGCGGGGGCTTCTACGAGCAGTACTTC. Protein sequence: CASSQEPSGGFYEQYF.

This clone was detected a few times. The V and J genes are TRBV5-5 and TRBJ1-2; 8 bases are a match to TRBD1. J was trimmed by 5 bases and V by 2 bases; bases with no gene match: 5. The CDR3 length is 14 residues. CDR1 and CDR2 (germline): SGHKS, YYEKEE (reference sequence). The CDR3, as DNA: TGTGCCAGCAGCTTTCCGACAGGGGTGTATGGCTACACCTTC. It translates to CASSFPTGVYGYTF.

The chain has TRBV9 and TRBJ1-1; 7 bases map to TRBD1. Trimming cost V 1 base and J 4 bases; bases outside gene matches: 4. CDR1 SGDLS and CDR2 YYNGEE come from the germline V gene. CDR3 size: 14 residues. The DNA for the CDR3 is TGTGCCAGCAGCGTAACGACAGGGTCCACTGAAGCTTTCTTT. Translated, it gives CASSVTTGSTEAFF.

V gene TRBV15 combines with J gene TRBJ1-2; D unclear. V dropped 0 bases and J dropped 0 bases, with 17 bases sitting between them. Germline CDR1 and CDR2: LNHNV and YYDKDF (reference sequence). The CDR3 is 18 amino acids. The CDR3 loop reads CATSRDYLGVEANYGYTF. CDR3 in DNA: TGTGCCACCAGCAGAGATTATCTTGGCGTCGAGGCTAACTATGGCTACACCTTC.

This chain joins TRBV9 and TRBJ1-1; D is possibly TRBD1 (6 bases). This CDR3 is 15 amino acids long. Germline CDR1 is SGDLS and CDR2 is YYNGEE. The germline V and J ends were trimmed by 0 bases and 1 base, with 10 bases remaining between them. The CDR3 reads CASSVGDIPNTEAFF. CDR3 DNA: TGTGCCAGCAGCGTAGGGGACATCCCGAACACTGAAGCTTTCTTT. Full variable domain (outside the CDR3, taken from reference TRBV9 and TRBJ1-1): DSGVTQTPKHLITATGQRVTLRCSPRSGDLSVYWYQQSLDQGLQFLIQYYNGEERAKGNILERFSAQQFPDLHSELNLSSLELGDSALYFCASSVGDIPNTEAFFGQGTRLTVV.

V usage is TRBV7-9 and J usage is TRBJ2-4; 7 bases agree with TRBD2. This CDR3 is built from 13 residues. V shed 6 bases and J 5 bases; nucleotides not matched to a gene: 4. Germline CDR1 and CDR2: SEHNR and FQNEAQ (reference sequence). CDR3 nucleotides: TGTGCCAGCAGTACCCGGGGGGAAAACATTCAGTACTTC. Protein product: CASSTRGENIQYF.

This sequence joins TRBV5-1 and TRBJ2-7, with 9 positions matching TRBD1. With 3 bases clipped from V and 1 base from J, the junction kept 2 bases outside the gene matches. Per the germline V gene, CDR1 is SGHRS and CDR2 is YFSETQ. The CDR3 runs 14 residues. CDR3 sequence: CASSYGTGSYEQYF. For the CDR3, the DNA is TGCGCCAGCAGCTACGGGACAGGGTCCTACGAGCAGTACTTC.

The chain carries TRBV15 and TRBJ1-1, with 12 bases lining up with TRBD1. CDR3 length: 16 amino acids. V was pared by 8 bases and J by 4 bases, with 11 bases of the junction left unmatched. The germline CDR1 and CDR2 sequences are LNHNV and YYDKDF (reference sequence). CDR3 in DNA: TGTGCCACCCTACGGGGGACAGGGGGCGGAAGCACTGAAGCTTTCTTT. This translates into CATLRGTGGGSTEAFF.

The chain joins TRBV20-1 to TRBJ1-1, with D uncertain. Between the trimmed V and J ends, which lost 5 bases and 1 base, there was a span of 5 bases. CDR1 and CDR2 from the germline V gene are DFQATT and SNEGSKA (reference sequence). The CDR3 runs 11 residues. DNA for the CDR3: TGCAGTGCTCCCGGGAACACTGAAGCTTTCTTT. Translation: CSAPGNTEAFF.

V gene TRBV4-2 combines with J gene TRBJ2-6, with D uncertain. The CDR3 contains 16 residues. The germline gives CDR1 LGHNA, CDR2 YNFKEQ. The V end was cut by 4 bases, the J end by 2 bases, with 12 bases between. The CDR3: CASSPSWSTGANVLTF. The CDR3 nucleotides are TGTGCCAGCAGCCCAAGCTGGTCTACTGGGGCCAACGTCCTGACTTTC.

The chain employs TRBV18 and TRBJ1-1, with 8 bases identical to TRBD1. The junction had 3 bases not matched to a gene; V was cut back by 6 bases and J by 0 bases. CDR1 and CDR2 (germline): KGHSH, LQKENI. This CDR3 has 14 residues. CDR3 in amino acids: CASSRDRMNTEAFF. The CDR3 region has the DNA TGTGCCAGCTCTCGGGACAGGATGAACACTGAAGCTTTCTTT.